Listed below are T cell receptor beta chains from one sample, sequenced in a study of shared clonotypes between healthy human individuals. Clones were sequenced by immunoSEQ multiplex PCR, and TCRdb holds only the in-frame ones, with some missing. This table holds millions of clones, around nine tenths found once. Specimen: naive CD4+ T cells sorted from blood. The receptors were sampled from a man aged 18 to 30 in good health. Both conserved end residues are part of each CDR3. A D gene is named only where the DNA matches it firmly. Clone size appears in some rows only: once, few, many, or a class for an expanded clone.

>TRBD1|TRBV28|-|TRBJ2-7
CASSSGGLWEQYF
TGTGCCAGCAGTTCAGGGGGTCTCTGGGAGCAGTACTTC
>TRBD1|TRBV28|-|TRBJ1-5
CASSVPPGQGLHYNQPQHF
TGTGCCAGCAGTGTCCCCCCGGGACAGGGCTTACATTACAATCAGCCCCAGCATTTT
>TRBD1|TRBV11-1|once|TRBJ1-2
CASSFTTGQGYTF
TGTGCCAGCAGCTTTACGACAGGGCAAGGCTACACCTTC
>-|TRBV15|-|TRBJ2-7
CATSRDSSIPYEQYF
TGTGCCACCAGCAGAGACAGCTCTATACCCTACGAGCAGTACTTC
>TRBD2|TRBV18|-|TRBJ2-1
CASSPLVAGEYNEQFF
TGTGCCAGCTCACCACTGGTGGCGGGAGAGTACAATGAGCAGTTCTTC
>TRBD1|TRBV30|-|TRBJ2-7
CAWSHPRTGAPREQYF
TGTGCCTGGAGCCATCCTAGGACAGGGGCCCCTCGCGAGCAGTACTTC
>TRBD1|TRBV2|-|TRBJ1-4
CASSKDRGQSYEKLFF
TGTGCCAGCAGTAAGGACAGGGGGCAGAGTTATGAAAAACTGTTTTTT
>-|TRBV18|-|TRBJ2-1
CASSPLIGNEQFF
TGTGCCAGCTCCCCTCTGATAGGCAATGAGCAGTTCTTC
>-|TRBV27|-|TRBJ2-7
CATSKTRPSSYEQYF
TGTGCCACCTCGAAGACTAGACCGAGCTCCTACGAGCAGTACTTC
>-|TRBV5-1|-|TRBJ1-3
CASSHEPNQGNTIYF
TGCGCCAGCAGCCACGAACCCAATCAGGGAAACACCATATATTTT
>-|TRBV30|-|TRBJ2-1
CAWSSLGSEQFF
TGTGCCTGGAGTTCGTTGGGGAGTGAGCAGTTCTTC
>-|TRBV10-1|-|TRBJ2-4
CASSEEGLGENIQYF
TGCGCCAGCAGTGAGGAAGGCTTGGGGGAAAACATTCAGTACTTC
>-|TRBV7-3|once|TRBJ1-6
CASSLTPRSPLHF
TGTGCCAGCAGCTTAACCCCCCGGTCACCCCTCCACTTT
>-|TRBV7-2|-|TRBJ2-7
CASSLEWTATYEQYF
TGTGCCAGCAGCTTAGAGTGGACAGCCACATACGAGCAGTACTTC
>TRBD2|TRBV11-2|-|TRBJ2-1
CASSPLAGYSYNEQFF
TGTGCCAGCAGCCCGCTAGCGGGGTACTCCTACAATGAGCAGTTCTTC
>-|TRBV28|-|TRBJ2-3
CASSLLKDTQYF
TGTGCCAGCAGTTTACTGAAGGATACGCAGTATTTT
>-|TRBV5-3|-|TRBJ1-5
CARSSRMKEGTCSNQPQHF
TGTGCCAGAAGTTCTCGCATGAAAGAGGGGACTTGTAGCAATCAGCCCCAGCATTTT
>-|TRBV27|-|TRBJ1-2
CASSFGGGYGYTF
TGTGCCAGCAGTTTTGGGGGTGGCTATGGCTACACCTTC
>-|TRBV13|-|TRBJ2-1
CASSSTTGRSYNEQFF
TGTGCCAGCAGCTCTACTACAGGGCGCTCCTACAATGAGCAGTTCTTC
>TRBD1|TRBV5-4|-|TRBJ2-5
CASSGGQGVETQYF
TGTGCCAGCAGCGGCGGACAGGGGGTAGAGACCCAGTACTTC
>TRBD1|TRBV11-2|once|TRBJ2-7
CASSLDLGAGGSYEQYF
TGTGCCAGCAGCTTAGATTTAGGAGCAGGGGGCTCCTACGAGCAGTACTTC
>TRBD1|TRBV25-1|-|TRBJ2-6
CASSEGTGSSGANVLTF
TGTGCCAGCAGTGAGGGGACAGGTAGCTCTGGGGCCAACGTCCTGACTTTC
>TRBD1|TRBV7-9|-|TRBJ2-1
CASSFEGQGFNEQFF
TGTGCCAGCAGCTTCGAGGGACAGGGTTTCAATGAGCAGTTCTTC
>-|TRBV29-1|-|TRBJ2-2
CSVGSSFPPPGELFF
TGCAGCGTCGGCTCTAGCTTCCCGCCGCCCGGGGAGCTGTTTTTT
>TRBD1|TRBV6-4|few|TRBJ1-1
CASSATGGTEAFF
TGTGCCAGCAGTGCGACAGGGGGCACTGAAGCTTTCTTT
>-|TRBV2|few|TRBJ1-1
CASRTGLTEAFF
TGTGCCAGCCGAACAGGGTTGACTGAAGCTTTCTTT
>TRBD1|TRBV10-3|-|TRBJ2-7
CAISEYQGAFYEQYF
TGTGCCATCAGTGAGTACCAGGGGGCCTTCTACGAGCAGTACTTC
>-|TRBV7-8|-|TRBJ2-7
CASSLKANEQYF
TGTGCCAGCAGCTTAAAGGCCAACGAGCAGTACTTC
>-|TRBV5-5|-|TRBJ2-5
CASSRELWGETQYF
TGTGCCAGTTCGAGAGAGCTGTGGGGAGAGACCCAGTACTTC
>-|TRBV11-2|-|TRBJ1-1
CASSLVGEAFF
TGTGCCAGCAGCTTAGTAGGCGAAGCTTTCTTT
>-|TRBV18|once|TRBJ1-2
CASSAGEYGYTF
TGTGCCAGCTCGGCTGGGGAGTATGGCTACACCTTC
>-|TRBV5-4|-|TRBJ2-3
CASSGPAGDTQYF
TGTGCCAGCAGCGGGCCTGCAGGAGATACGCAGTATTTT
>-|TRBV5-1|-|TRBJ2-7
CASSPPGGIYEQYF
TGCGCCAGCAGCCCGCCGGGGGGCATTTACGAGCAGTACTTC
>-|TRBV19|-|TRBJ2-1
CASSSGPTETSSYNEQFF
TGTGCCAGTAGTTCGGGACCGACGGAGACGAGCTCCTACAATGAGCAGTTCTTC
>-|TRBV5-1|-|TRBJ2-3
CASTEVQGADTQYF
TGCGCCAGCACTGAGGTACAGGGTGCAGATACGCAGTATTTT
>TRBD1|TRBV10-2|-|TRBJ2-7
CASTDRGGSYEQYF
TGCGCCAGCACAGACAGGGGGGGCTCCTACGAGCAGTACTTC
>-|TRBV10-1|few|TRBJ1-4
CASSESISGAGEKLFF
TGCGCCAGCAGTGAGTCGATATCCGGTGCCGGAGAAAAACTGTTTTTT
>-|TRBV19|once|TRBJ1-5
CASSMERREPQHF
TGTGCCAGTAGTATGGAACGGAGGGAGCCCCAGCATTTT
>TRBD1|TRBV19|-|TRBJ1-1
CASTGGSTEAFF
TGTGCCAGTACAGGGGGCTCCACTGAAGCTTTCTTT
>-|TRBV5-6|-|TRBJ1-6
CASSWISSRAPQANSPLHF
TGTGCCAGCAGCTGGATCTCTTCCCGGGCCCCTCAGGCGAATTCACCCCTCCACTTT
>TRBD2|TRBV9|-|TRBJ2-3
CASSRQRGTDTQYF
TGTGCCAGCAGCCGACAGCGGGGGACAGATACGCAGTATTTT
>-|TRBV7-9|once|TRBJ2-3
CASSPGGSTDTQYF
TGTGCCAGCAGCCCCGGAGGGAGCACAGATACGCAGTATTTT
>TRBD1|TRBV10-3|-|TRBJ1-1
CAIRDRGIGEAFF
TGTGCCATCAGAGACAGGGGTATCGGGGAAGCTTTCTTT
>-|TRBV6-5|-|TRBJ2-7
CASSYSRREQYF
TGTGCCAGCAGTTACTCCCGGAGGGAGCAGTACTTC
>TRBD2|TRBV7-9|-|TRBJ2-7
CASSLGEGRFYEQYF
TGTGCCAGCAGCTTAGGGGAGGGGAGGTTCTACGAGCAGTACTTC
>TRBD2|TRBV11-2|-|TRBJ2-7
CASSLDFRGSYEQYF
TGTGCCAGCAGCTTAGATTTTCGCGGGAGTTACGAGCAGTACTTC
>-|TRBV6-1|-|TRBJ2-1
CASGGAGTSYNEQFF
TGTGCCAGCGGGGGGGCCGGCACGTCCTACAATGAGCAGTTCTTC
>-|TRBV10-3|once|TRBJ2-2
CAISENFRTGTGELFF
TGTGCCATCAGTGAAAACTTCCGGACTGGCACCGGGGAGCTGTTTTTT
>-|TRBV7-9|-|TRBJ2-5
CASSFSGSETQYF
TGTGCCAGCAGCTTTTCCGGGTCAGAGACCCAGTACTTC
>-|TRBV15|-|TRBJ1-1
CATSRDRGPKNTEAFF
TGTGCCACCAGCAGAGATCGCGGCCCCAAGAACACTGAAGCTTTCTTT